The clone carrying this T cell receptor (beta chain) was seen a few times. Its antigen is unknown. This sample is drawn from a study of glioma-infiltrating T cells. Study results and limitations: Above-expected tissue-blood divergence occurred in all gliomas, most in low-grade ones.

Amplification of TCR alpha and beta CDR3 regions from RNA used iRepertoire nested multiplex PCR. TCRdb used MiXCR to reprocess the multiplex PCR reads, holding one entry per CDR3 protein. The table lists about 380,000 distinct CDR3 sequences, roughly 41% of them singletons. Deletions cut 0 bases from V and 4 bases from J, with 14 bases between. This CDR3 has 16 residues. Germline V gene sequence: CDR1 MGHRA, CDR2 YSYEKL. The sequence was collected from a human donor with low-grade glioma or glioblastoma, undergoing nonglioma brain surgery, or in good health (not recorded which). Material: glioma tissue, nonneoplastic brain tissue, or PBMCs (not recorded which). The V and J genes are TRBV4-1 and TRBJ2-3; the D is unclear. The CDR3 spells CASSQDLNNFSDTQYF. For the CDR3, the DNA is TGCGCCAGCAGCCAAGATTTAAATAATTTCTCAGATACGCAGTATTTT.